This T cell receptor beta chain was found in a study of molecular identifiers for immune sequencing clone quantification. Libraries of naive CD8 T cells were made from 20,000 to 1,000,000 sorted cells. They used 10%, 30% or 50% RNA. Naive CD8 T cells were sorted, and the gate applied was CD8+CD4-CCR7+CD45RA+. This clonotype was counted only a few times. The bulk TCR libraries were made with methods described before and with listed TCR primers. TCRdb re-called the PCR reads through MiXCR, storing one row per CDR3 protein. The sample shows around 460,000 distinct CDR3 sequences, 20% to 25% of them seen only once. This CDR3 has 14 amino acids. Per germline, CDR1 LNHDA and CDR2 SQIVND (reference sequence). The ends were cut back, 3 bases at V and 7 bases at J, with 13 bases in the middle.

The receptor's source is a human donor in good health. Some libraries in this study had Jurkat cell RNA spiked in. The material sequenced was naive CD8+ T cells from blood, with Jurkat cell RNA spiked in. Regarding subset: FACS-sorted CD8+CD4-CCR7+CD45RA+ naive T cells. The rearrangement links TRBV19 to TRBJ2-4; D is undetermined. CDR3 amino acids: CASSIDNPGNIQYF. DNA for the CDR3: TGTGCCAGTAGTATTGACAACCCTGGGAACATTCAGTACTTC.